These 10 T cell receptor beta chains originate from one sample sequenced in a study of blood T cell repertoires in COVID-19. TCRdb keeps only in-frame clones here, not all; method: immunoSEQ multiplex PCR. The data contain about 240,000 clones, around 85% of them singletons. The specimen was peripheral blood. These receptors came from a woman of 80 years or more with acute or convalescent COVID-19.

The rearrangement links TRBV30 to TRBJ1-2; no clear D. The CDR3 is 15 amino acids. CDR1 GTSNPN and CDR2 SVGIG come from the germline V gene (reference sequence). The V and J ends lost 4 bases and 0 bases respectively, with 15 bases between them. The CDR3 loop reads CAWNPIREANYGYTF. In DNA, the CDR3 is TGTGCCTGGAATCCTATCCGGGAAGCTAACTATGGCTACACCTTC.

This clone appeared a few times. Here the CDR3 reads CATSRDQQGYGYTF. In nucleotides, the CDR3 is TGTGCCACCAGCAGAGATCAACAGGGGTATGGCTACACCTTC. The J gene is TRBJ1-2, the V gene TRBV15; 7 bases line up with TRBD1. J gave up 5 bases and V 0 bases, and 3 bases lay outside the gene matches. CDR1 is LNHNV, CDR2 YYDKDF, per germline (reference sequence). The CDR3 totals 14 residues.

The rearrangement uses TRBV5-6 and TRBJ1-5, with 7 nucleotides matching TRBD1. This CDR3 has 14 amino acids. After removal of 4 bases from V and 5 bases from J, the junction contained 6 bases not matched to a gene. CDR1 and CDR2 (germline): SGHDT, YYEEEE. The CDR3 DNA sequence: TGTGCCAGCAGCAACAGGGACAGCTATCAGCCCCAGCATTTT. As protein: CASSNRDSYQPQHF.

Only one count was recorded for this clone. J is TRBJ1-3 and V is TRBV5-1, with 8 bases fitting TRBD1. V dropped 0 bases and J dropped 9; count of bases not matched to a gene: 8. The CDR3 is 15 amino acids. In germline, CDR1 is SGHRS, CDR2 YFSETQ. CDR3 coding DNA: TGCGCCAGCAGCTTGGCCGCGACAGGGGACGGCACCATATATTTT. The encoded protein is CASSLAATGDGTIYF.

V and J are TRBV5-4 and TRBJ2-3; D call uncertain. The V gene lost 3 bases and the J gene lost 4 bases, with 9 bases spanning the gap. The CDR3 runs 13 residues. Germline V gene lookup returns CDR1 SGHNT and CDR2 YYREEE (reference sequence). CDR3 DNA sequence: TGTGCCAGCAGCTCCCTGTCCTCAGATACGCAGTATTTT. This sequence encodes CASSSLSSDTQYF. The whole variable domain, remainder taken from reference TRBV5-4 and TRBJ2-3, is ETGVTQSPTHLIKTRGQQVTLRCSSQSGHNTVSWYQQALGQGPQFIFQYYREEENGRGNFPPRFSGLQFPNYSSELNVNALELDDSALYLCASSSLSSDTQYFGPGTRLTVL.

V usage is TRBV28 and J usage is TRBJ1-1, with D tentatively TRBD1 (5 bases). V was clipped by 8 bases and J by 4 bases, with 20 bases between them. This CDR3 has 15 amino acids. CDR1 and CDR2 from the germline V gene are MDHEN and SYDVKM. The CDR3 coding sequence is TGTGCCAGCCTCACCGTCCCCCGCCAGGGCACTGAAGCTTTCTTT. It translates to CASLTVPRQGTEAFF. The whole variable domain, remainder taken from reference TRBV28 and TRBJ1-1, is DVKVTQSSRYLVKRTGEKVFLECVQDMDHENMFWYRQDPGLGLRLIYFSYDVKMKEKGDIPEGYSVSREKKERFSLILESASTNQTSMYLCASLTVPRQGTEAFFGQGTRLTVV.

This CDR3 is CASSPRGWVETGEQYF. CDR3 nucleotides: TGTGCCTCCTCACCCAGGGGCTGGGTCGAGACGGGCGAGCAGTACTTC. The chain carries TRBV30 and TRBJ2-7; D possibly corresponds to TRBD1 (6 bases). Germline assignment: CDR1 GTSNPN and CDR2 SVGIG (reference sequence). CDR3 length: 16 residues. Trimming stripped 7 bases from V and 6 bases from J, with 28 bases between. The complete variable domain, with remaining parts taken from reference TRBV30 and TRBJ2-7, reads SQTIHQWPATLVQPVGSPLSLECTVEGTSNPNLYWYRQAAGRGLQLLFYSVGIGQISSEVPQNLSASRPQDRQFILSSKKLLLSDSGFYLCASSPRGWVETGEQYFGPGTRLTVT.

The DNA for the CDR3 is TGTGCCAGCAGCTTAGGCGCGGGGGACGGGACAGGAACTAACTATGGCTACACCTTC. It yields the protein CASSLGAGDGTGTNYGYTF. This sequence joins TRBV7-9 and TRBJ1-2, with TRBD1 matching 8 bases. The CDR3 totals 19 residues. CDR1 is SEHNR and CDR2 is FQNEAQ in the germline V gene (reference sequence). Losses at the gene ends were 1 base for V and 0 bases for J; bases not matched to a gene: 13. The full variable domain, with the rest looked up from reference TRBV7-9 and TRBJ1-2, is DTGVSQNPRHKITKRGQNVTFRCDPISEHNRLYWYRQTLGQGPEFLTYFQNEAQLEKSRLLSDRFSAERPKGSFSTLEIQRTEQGDSAMYLCASSLGAGDGTGTNYGYTFGSGTRLTVV.

The rearrangement links TRBV27 to TRBJ2-7, with 9 bases identical to TRBD1. This CDR3 spans 14 amino acids. The trim removed 5 bases at V and 1 base at J, leaving 3 bases unmatched. From germline, CDR1 is MNHEY and CDR2 SMNVEV (reference sequence). CDR3 DNA: TGTGCCAGCAGTAGACAGGGGGTGTCCTACGAGCAGTACTTC. Translating gives CASSRQGVSYEQYF.

This clone was seen a few times. The chain carries TRBV7-9 and TRBJ1-2, with 7 nucleotides matching TRBD1. Germline V gene data show CDR1 as SEHNR and CDR2 as FQNEAQ (reference sequence). The CDR3 runs 14 residues. With V trimmed by 10 bases and J by 7 bases, 15 bases remained unmatched. The CDR3 coding sequence is TGTGCCACCTCTACCGGGACAGATTACAGTGGCTACACCTTC. Translated, it gives CATSTGTDYSGYTF.